The TCR beta chain under discussion was sequenced for a study of blood T cells in healthy people across ages. Study-level points and caveats: Diversity was estimated from one million T cells, and these estimates were considered underestimates.

V was pared by 5 bases and J by 5 bases, with 16 bases between. The CDR3 consists of 14 residues. Germline V gene data show CDR1 as LNHNV and CDR2 as YYDKDF (reference sequence). Comments on this clonotype: Its antigen is unidentified.

The draw of peripheral blood yielded roughly 9.1 milliliters from each donor. Alongside a J-beta primer mix, a sample-barcoded 5' primer served in a second PCR lasting roughly 6 to 11 cycles. TCRdb re-analysed the 5' RACE reads in MiXCR, keeping a single row per CDR3 protein. The sample records about 1.6 million distinct CDR3 sequences, 30% to 35% being singletons. Sequencing was performed on blood. This TCR was recovered from a woman in her twenties or thirties in good health. V is TRBV15 and J is TRBJ2-7; D gene ambiguous. The CDR3 reads CATSLRPSVDEQYF. The DNA of the CDR3 is TGTGCCACCAGCCTACGCCCGTCGGTTGACGAGCAGTACTTC.